These 25 T cell receptor beta chains originate from one sample sequenced in a study of blood T cell repertoires in COVID-19. Sequencing was performed with immunoSEQ multiplex PCR; in TCRdb, only in-frame clones are kept and a portion is missing. This table holds fewer than 250,000 clones, about 94% found once. Sequenced sample: peripheral blood. Source of these receptors: a man between 60 and 75 years old with COVID-19, enrolled during active disease.

This clone was detected only once. The rearrangement uses TRBV19 and TRBJ2-7, with TRBD2 as a possible D gene (6 bases). Trimming cost V 5 bases and J 3 bases, with 17 bases left between them. CDR3 length: 15 residues. The germline V gene has CDR1 LNHDA and CDR2 SQIVND (reference sequence). CDR3 DNA sequence: TGTGCCAGTAGTTCCCTGACTAGTCGAGACTACGAGCAGTACTTC. Its translation is CASSSLTSRDYEQYF.

The rearrangement joins TRBV5-4 to TRBJ2-7, with 10 bases matching TRBD2. The V segment lost 3 bases and the J segment 0 bases; nucleotides outside the gene matches: 3. The CDR3 extends over 15 amino acids. Germline loops: CDR1 SGHNT, CDR2 YYREEE (reference sequence). DNA of the CDR3: TGTGCCAGCAGCTCAAGCGGGGGGGGCTCCTACGAGCAGTACTTC. It encodes CASSSSGGGSYEQYF.

V gene TRBV19 combines with J gene TRBJ1-4; D is unclear. Germline lookup yields CDR1 LNHDA and CDR2 SQIVND (reference sequence). The V and J ends lost 5 bases and 10 bases respectively, with 11 bases between them. This CDR3 is built from 12 residues. Here the CDR3 reads CASSPTIRKLFF. CDR3 nucleotide sequence: TGTGCCAGTAGTCCAACTATTAGAAAACTGTTTTTT.

V usage is TRBV27 and J usage is TRBJ2-2; 10 bases match TRBD1. The CDR3 has 15 amino acids. The germline gives CDR1 MNHEY, CDR2 SMNVEV (reference sequence). Trimming removed 3 bases from V and 9 bases from J; junction bases left unmatched: 7. In nucleotides, the CDR3 is TGTGCCAGCAGTTTCGGGACAGGGGAGTTCCGGGAGCTGTTTTTT. It yields the protein CASSFGTGEFRELFF.

The chain combines TRBV6-5 with TRBJ1-5; no clear D. Looked up from germline, CDR1 is MNHEY and CDR2 is SVGAGI. The CDR3 consists of 14 residues. V shed 6 bases and J shed 2 bases, with 11 bases lying between them. In DNA form, the CDR3 reads TGTGCCAGCAGGGCTCCGGGAGGCAATCAGCCCCAGCATTTT. Protein: CASRAPGGNQPQHF.

The chain links TRBV6-5 to TRBJ2-7, with 7 bases that match TRBD2. V lost 4 bases and J lost 0; bases outside the gene matches: 6. The CDR3 sequence is 15 residues long. The germline V gene has CDR1 MNHEY and CDR2 SVGAGI. The CDR3 nucleotides read TGTGCCAGCAGTTCTCCTAGCGGTGACTCCTACGAGCAGTACTTC. Residues: CASSSPSGDSYEQYF.

V gene TRBV30 combines with J gene TRBJ2-1, with 12 bases matching TRBD2. This CDR3 comprises 20 residues. CDR1 and CDR2 from the germline V gene are GTSNPN and SVGIG (reference sequence). V was pared by 0 bases and J by 6 bases, with 18 bases of the junction left unmatched. The CDR3, as DNA: TGTGCCTGGAGTGTGCTTCGGACTAGCGGGACCCCCAACCAGCGCAATGAGCAGTTCTTC. Its translation is CAWSVLRTSGTPNQRNEQFF.

The chain uses TRBV19 and TRBJ2-5, with 11 bases lining up with TRBD2. V shed 4 bases, J shed 5 bases, and the junction held 6 bases outside the gene matches. The CDR3 is 15 residues long. Germline V gene sequence: CDR1 LNHDA, CDR2 SQIVND (reference sequence). The CDR3 bases are TGTGCCAGTAGTACCCTAGCGGGAGGAGGGGAGACCCAGTACTTC. Residues: CASSTLAGGGETQYF.

The rearrangement links TRBV3-1 (or the pseudogene TRBV3-2) to TRBJ1-1; D uncertain. The ends were cut back, 1 base at V and 8 bases at J, with 5 bases in the middle. CDR1 and CDR2 from the germline V gene are LGHDT and YNNKEL (reference sequence). This CDR3 is built from 11 residues. The CDR3 spells CASSQGREAFF. The CDR3 DNA sequence: TGTGCCAGCAGCCAAGGGCGGGAAGCTTTCTTT.

V is TRBV6-2 or TRBV6-3 and J is TRBJ2-7, with TRBD1 matching 9 bases. Germline V gene lookup returns CDR1 MNHEY and CDR2 SVGEGT. V lost 4 bases and J lost 1; bases outside the gene matches: 11. The CDR3 has 17 residues. CDR3 nucleotides: TGTGCCAGCAGTTCAAGACAGGGGGATGGTGGGTCCTACGAGCAGTACTTC. Translation gives CASSSRQGDGGSYEQYF.

The table lists this clone with a count of one. The rearrangement links TRBV28 to TRBJ2-7, with D tentatively TRBD2 (5 bases). V was cut by 10 bases and J by 4 bases, with 17 bases left in between. The CDR3 has 13 amino acids. CDR1 and CDR2 (germline): MDHEN, SYDVKM. As DNA, the CDR3 is TGTGCCACCTACTCATGGGAGCTTTACGAGCAGTACTTC. The encoded protein is CATYSWELYEQYF.

This clone was counted only a few times. The chain uses TRBV5-1 and TRBJ2-7; 7 bases line up with TRBD1. V lost 4 bases, J lost 1 base, and 2 bases stayed unmatched. Germline assignment: CDR1 SGHRS and CDR2 YFSETQ. The CDR3 sequence is 13 residues long. In DNA, the CDR3 is TGCGCCAGCAGCAGGGGACAGTCCTACGAGCAGTACTTC. Its translation is CASSRGQSYEQYF.

V usage is TRBV18 and J usage is TRBJ1-6; D call uncertain. This CDR3 spans 16 amino acids. Trimming took off 3 bases at V and 10 bases at J, with 19 bases between the two ends. The germline CDR1 and CDR2 sequences are KGHSH and LQKENI. CDR3 DNA sequence: TGTGCCAGCTCACCGACGACATACGGGGTAGACTCACCCCTCCACTTT. Translation: CASSPTTYGVDSPLHF.

CDR3 protein: CASSVLAGGPEQYF. In DNA, the CDR3 is TGTGCCAGCAGCGTTCTAGCGGGAGGTCCCGAGCAGTACTTC. V usage is TRBV9 and J usage is TRBJ2-7, with 11 bases matching TRBD2. Germline V gives CDR1 SGDLS, CDR2 YYNGEE. The length of the CDR3 is 14 residues. J gave up 6 bases and V 2 bases, and 4 bases lay outside the gene matches.

This rearrangement joins TRBV5-8 to TRBJ2-4, with TRBD1 matching over 7 bases. Germline-derived CDR1 and CDR2 are SGHTS and YDEGEE. V shed 3 bases, J shed 9 bases, and the junction held 6 bases outside the gene matches. The CDR3 sequence is 13 residues long. CDR3 residues: CASSSTGTTIQYF. The DNA of the CDR3 is TGTGCCAGCAGCTCGACAGGGACGACCATTCAGTACTTC.

The rearrangement joins TRBV18 to TRBJ2-3; 12 bases map to TRBD2. The CDR3 covers 18 residues. Trimming took 3 bases from V and 0 from J; bases not matched to a gene: 7. Per germline, CDR1 KGHSH and CDR2 LQKENI. The DNA of the CDR3 is TGTGCCAGCTCACCCCAGACTAGCGGGGGCCCTAGCACAGATACGCAGTATTTT. This translates into CASSPQTSGGPSTDTQYF.

The chain recombines TRBV5-1 with TRBJ2-2; 8 bases fit TRBD1. CDR3 length: 14 residues. Germline trimming cut 5 bases from V and 6 bases from J; bases unmatched to any gene: 6. Germline CDR1 and CDR2: SGHRS and YFSETQ. The CDR3 reads CASRTGAIAGELFF. CDR3 nucleotides: TGCGCCAGCAGGACAGGGGCAATCGCCGGGGAGCTGTTTTTT.

V and J are TRBV5-1 and TRBJ2-2; a possible D gene is TRBD1 (7 bases). V was cut by 1 base and J by 5 bases, with 12 bases left in between. This CDR3 is built from 15 residues. Germline values: CDR1 SGHRS, CDR2 YFSETQ. The CDR3 spells CASSLSAGGTGELFF. DNA of the CDR3: TGCGCCAGCAGCTTGTCGGCAGGGGGGACCGGGGAGCTGTTTTTT.

This rearrangement joins TRBV27 to TRBJ1-2, with 9 positions matching TRBD1. Germline loops: CDR1 MNHEY, CDR2 SMNVEV (reference sequence). The CDR3 is 14 amino acids. With 6 bases clipped from V and 2 bases from J, the junction kept 4 bases outside the gene matches. The CDR3 region is CASRTQGANYGYTF. CDR3 nucleotides: TGTGCCAGCAGAACACAGGGGGCGAACTATGGCTACACCTTC.

This rearrangement joins TRBV30 to TRBJ2-7; a possible D gene is TRBD1 (5 bases). V lost 4 bases, J lost 3 bases, and 13 bases lay in between. Germline V gene lookup returns CDR1 GTSNPN and CDR2 SVGIG (reference sequence). This CDR3 has 13 amino acids. For the CDR3, the DNA is TGTGCCTGGATGGGGCCTCGGATCTACGAGCAGTACTTC. Its protein product is CAWMGPRIYEQYF.

V gene TRBV28 combines with J gene TRBJ2-3; tentative D call: TRBD1 (6 bases). This CDR3 comprises 12 residues. The V gene lost 6 bases and the J gene lost 6 bases, with 10 bases spanning the gap. Germline-derived CDR1 and CDR2 are MDHEN and SYDVKM. CDR3 amino acids: CASRLRGDTQYF. The CDR3, as DNA: TGTGCCAGCAGACTTAGGGGGGATACGCAGTATTTT. The whole variable domain, filled in from reference TRBV28 and TRBJ2-3, reads DVKVTQSSRYLVKRTGEKVFLECVQDMDHENMFWYRQDPGLGLRLIYFSYDVKMKEKGDIPEGYSVSREKKERFSLILESASTNQTSMYLCASRLRGDTQYFGPGTRLTVL.

Only one count was recorded for this clone. The V call is TRBV2, the J call TRBJ2-3, with 7 bases identical to TRBD2. CDR1 and CDR2 from the germline V gene are SNHLY and FYNNEI. Losses at the gene ends were 8 bases for V and 1 base for J; bases not matched to a gene: 9. The CDR3 covers 15 residues. This chain's CDR3 is CASGKGAGRTDTQYF. CDR3 sequence (DNA): TGTGCCAGCGGGAAAGGAGCGGGGCGCACAGATACGCAGTATTTT.

The V gene is TRBV4-1, the J gene TRBJ1-5; no firm D call. The CDR3 has 15 residues. Germline lookup yields CDR1 MGHRA and CDR2 YSYEKL. Trimming removed 1 base at V and 4 bases at J, with 11 bases between. The CDR3 protein is CASSQGGVKNQPQHF. As DNA, the CDR3 is TGCGCCAGCAGCCAAGGCGGCGTGAAGAATCAGCCCCAGCATTTT.

The rearrangement uses TRBV6-6 and TRBJ1-5; D is undetermined. The CDR3 consists of 13 residues. V was shortened by 5 bases and J by 0 bases, with 5 bases between the two germline ends. CDR1 is MNHNY, CDR2 SVGAGI, per germline (reference sequence). CDR3 in DNA: TGTGCCAGCAGTCGTATTAGCAATCAGCCCCAGCATTTT. Translating it yields CASSRISNQPQHF.

V usage is TRBV4-1 and J usage is TRBJ1-1; 8 bases fit TRBD1. Trimming cost V 1 base and J 7 bases; bases outside gene matches: 2. Germline V gene sequence: CDR1 MGHRA, CDR2 YSYEKL. This CDR3 spans 13 amino acids. The CDR3 here is CASSQAGQGEAFF. CDR3 sequence (DNA): TGCGCCAGCAGCCAAGCCGGACAGGGTGAAGCTTTCTTT.